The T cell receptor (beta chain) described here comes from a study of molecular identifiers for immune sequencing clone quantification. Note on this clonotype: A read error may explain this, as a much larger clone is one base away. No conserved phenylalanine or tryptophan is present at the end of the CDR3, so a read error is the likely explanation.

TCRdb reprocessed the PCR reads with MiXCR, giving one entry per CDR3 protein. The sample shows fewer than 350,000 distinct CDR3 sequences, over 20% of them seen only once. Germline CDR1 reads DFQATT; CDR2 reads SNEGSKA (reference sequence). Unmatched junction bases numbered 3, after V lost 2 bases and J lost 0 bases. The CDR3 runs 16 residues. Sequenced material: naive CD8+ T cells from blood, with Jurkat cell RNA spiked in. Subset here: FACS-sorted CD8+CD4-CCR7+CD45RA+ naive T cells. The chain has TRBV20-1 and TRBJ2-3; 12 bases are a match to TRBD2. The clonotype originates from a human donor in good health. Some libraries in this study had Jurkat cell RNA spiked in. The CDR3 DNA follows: TGCAGTGCTAGACCGACTAGCGGGAGAAGCACAGATACGCAGTATTGT. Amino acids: CSARPTSGRSTDTQYC.